This T cell receptor beta chain was documented in a study of shared clonotypes between healthy human individuals. The naive CD8 fraction comprised CD45RO-negative cells positively selected for CCR7 and excluded terminally differentiated effector memory CD45RA+ cells. Method: immunoSEQ multiplex PCR; TCRdb's copy keeps in-frame clones and lacks some. The top ten hold more than 1.5% of the sample, which has a few million clones, 90% to 95% seen once. CDR3 length equals 16 residues. CDR1 is MDHEN, CDR2 SYDVKM, per germline. Trimming cost V 6 bases and J 0 bases; bases outside gene matches: 5. Source material: naive CD8+ T cells from PBMCs. The source is a man between 18 and 35 years old in good health. Some clones in this sample may be carry-over from other donors' samples. The rearrangement links TRBV28 to TRBJ2-6, with 7 nucleotides matching TRBD1. CDR3 in amino acids: CASRRTGFSGANVLTF. For the CDR3, the DNA is TGTGCCAGCAGGAGGACAGGATTCTCTGGGGCCAACGTCCTGACTTTC.